This T cell receptor (beta chain) was captured in a study of T-cell memory formation after mild COVID-19. The CDR3 contains 14 residues. The V end lost 0 bases, the J end lost 6 bases, and 13 bases lay between the germline ends. CDR1 and CDR2 (germline): SGHRS, YFSETQ. On this clonotype itself: The antigen is not known.

Each CDR3 protein gets one entry after TCRdb re-called the 5' RACE reads with MiXCR. The sample includes over 45,000 distinct CDR3 sequences, about a quarter seen only once; the top ten take 35% to 45%. Study-wide points: Clones that shrank (day 15 to 85) were balanced CD4/CD8, whereas later expanders leaned CD4+. Chiefly within CM and EM were the contracting CD4+ clones; CD8+ ones were within EMRA. The appearance of some responding clones in pre-infection memory suggested that cross-reactive memory joined.

V gene TRBV5-1 combines with J gene TRBJ2-7; D might be TRBD1 or TRBD2, each matching 6 bases. The TCR originated in a man aged 18 to 29 who had mild COVID-19 (a few samples of this study predate the infection). Cell type and time point are not known. Sequencing was carried out using PBMCs or a T cell subset sorted from them (not recorded which). CDR3 sequence: CASSLAGGRSEQYV. The DNA for the CDR3 is TGCGCCAGCAGCTTGGCCGGGGGCAGGAGCGAGCAGTACGTC.